This T cell receptor (beta chain) was found in a study of T cell changes during pregnancy in multiple sclerosis. The J segment lost 1 base and the V segment lost 0 bases, leaving 5 bases of the junction unmatched. Germline loops: CDR1 SGDLS, CDR2 YYNGEE. CDR3 size: 16 residues. TCRdb's table, derived via immunoSEQ multiplex PCR, lists solely in-frame clones and lacks some. The sample carries some 110,000 clones, about 89% recorded once. The chain joins TRBV9 to TRBJ1-1; 8 bases map to TRBD1. This specimen was peripheral blood, taken before pregnancy. The receptor was isolated from a female donor with multiple sclerosis, enrolled in a pregnancy study. CDR3: CASSVAAGTGNTEAFF. The CDR3 DNA reads TGTGCCAGCAGCGTAGCTGCTGGGACAGGGAACACTGAAGCTTTCTTT.